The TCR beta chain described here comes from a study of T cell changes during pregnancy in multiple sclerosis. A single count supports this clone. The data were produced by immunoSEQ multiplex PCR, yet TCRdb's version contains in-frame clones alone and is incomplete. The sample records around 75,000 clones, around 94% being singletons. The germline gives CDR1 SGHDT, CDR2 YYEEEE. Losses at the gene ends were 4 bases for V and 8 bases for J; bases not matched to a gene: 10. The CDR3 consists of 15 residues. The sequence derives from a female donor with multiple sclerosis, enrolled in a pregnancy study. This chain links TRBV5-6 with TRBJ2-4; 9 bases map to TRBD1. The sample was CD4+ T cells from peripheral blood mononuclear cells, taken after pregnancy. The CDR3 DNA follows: TGTGCCAGCAGCCGTCCCGGGACAGGGACAGACATTCAGTACTTC. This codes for CASSRPGTGTDIQYF. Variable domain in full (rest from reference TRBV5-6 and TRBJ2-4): DAGVTQSPTHLIKTRGQQVTLRCSPKSGHDTVSWYQQALGQGPQFIFQYYEEEERQRGNFPDRFSGHQFPNYSSELNVNALLLGDSALYLCASSRPGTGTDIQYFGAGTRLSVL.